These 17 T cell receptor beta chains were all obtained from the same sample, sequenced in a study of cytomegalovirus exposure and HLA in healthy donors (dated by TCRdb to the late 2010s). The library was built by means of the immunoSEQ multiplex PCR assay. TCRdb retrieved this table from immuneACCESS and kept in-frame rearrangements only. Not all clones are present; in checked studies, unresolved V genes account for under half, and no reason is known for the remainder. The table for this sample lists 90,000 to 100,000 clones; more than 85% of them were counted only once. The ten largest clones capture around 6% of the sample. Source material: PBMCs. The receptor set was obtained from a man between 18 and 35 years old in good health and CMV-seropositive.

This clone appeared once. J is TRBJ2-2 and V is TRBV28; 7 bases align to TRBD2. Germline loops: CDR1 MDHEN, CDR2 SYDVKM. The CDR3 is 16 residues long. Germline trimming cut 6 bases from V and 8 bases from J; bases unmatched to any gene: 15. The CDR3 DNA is TGTGCCAGCAGCTCCTCGGGAGGCTGGTTGTTGGGGGAGCTGTTTTTT. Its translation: CASSSSGGWLLGELFF.

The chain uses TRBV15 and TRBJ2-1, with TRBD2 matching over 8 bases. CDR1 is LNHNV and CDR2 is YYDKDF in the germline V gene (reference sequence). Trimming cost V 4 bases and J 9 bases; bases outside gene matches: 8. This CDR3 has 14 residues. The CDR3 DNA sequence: TGTGCCACCAGCAAGCCCGCTAGCGGGCCTGAGCAGTTCTTC. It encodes CATSKPASGPEQFF.

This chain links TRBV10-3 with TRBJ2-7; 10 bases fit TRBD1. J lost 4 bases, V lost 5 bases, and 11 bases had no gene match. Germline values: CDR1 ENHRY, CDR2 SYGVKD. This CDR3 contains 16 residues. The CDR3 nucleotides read TGTGCCATCAGTTACAATCCGGGACAGGGGTCTTACGAGCAGTACTTC. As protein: CAISYNPGQGSYEQYF.

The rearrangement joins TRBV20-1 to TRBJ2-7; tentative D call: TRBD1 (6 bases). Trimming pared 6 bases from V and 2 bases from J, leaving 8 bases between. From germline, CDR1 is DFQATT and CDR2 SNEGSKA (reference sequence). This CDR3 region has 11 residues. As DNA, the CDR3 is TGCAGTGCCTACAGGGCCTACGAGCAGTACTTC. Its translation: CSAYRAYEQYF.

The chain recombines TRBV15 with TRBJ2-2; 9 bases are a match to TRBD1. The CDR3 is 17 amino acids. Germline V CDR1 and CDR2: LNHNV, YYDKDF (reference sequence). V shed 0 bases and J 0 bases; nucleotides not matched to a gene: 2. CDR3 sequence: CATSRETGGANTGELFF. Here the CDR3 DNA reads TGTGCCACCAGCAGAGAAACAGGGGGCGCGAACACCGGGGAGCTGTTTTTT.

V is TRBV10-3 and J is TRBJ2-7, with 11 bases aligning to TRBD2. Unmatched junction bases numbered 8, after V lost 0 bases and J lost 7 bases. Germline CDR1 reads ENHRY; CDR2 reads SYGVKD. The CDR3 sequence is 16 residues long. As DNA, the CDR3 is TGTGCCATCAGTGAGTCCGAGACTAGCGGGGTTAGGGAGCAGTACTTC. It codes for CAISESETSGVREQYF.

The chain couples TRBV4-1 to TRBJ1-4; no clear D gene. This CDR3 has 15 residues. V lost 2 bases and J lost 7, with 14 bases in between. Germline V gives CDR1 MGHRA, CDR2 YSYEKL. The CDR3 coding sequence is TGCGCCAGCAGCCAAATAGCAGTGGAAGGTGAAAAACTGTTTTTT. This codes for CASSQIAVEGEKLFF.

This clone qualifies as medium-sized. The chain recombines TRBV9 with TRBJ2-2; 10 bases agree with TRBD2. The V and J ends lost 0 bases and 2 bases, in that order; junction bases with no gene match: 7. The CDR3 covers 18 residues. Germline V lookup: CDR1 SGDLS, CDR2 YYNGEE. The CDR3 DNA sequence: TGTGCCAGCAGCGTAGTGGGTAGCGGGGGGCTCAACACCGGGGAGCTGTTTTTT. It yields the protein CASSVVGSGGLNTGELFF.

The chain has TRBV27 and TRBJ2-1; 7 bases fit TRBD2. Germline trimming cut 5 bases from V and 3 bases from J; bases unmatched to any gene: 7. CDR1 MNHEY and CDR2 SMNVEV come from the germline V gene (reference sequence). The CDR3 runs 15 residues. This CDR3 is CASSPLGLLYNEQFF. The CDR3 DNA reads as TGTGCCAGCAGTCCCTTGGGACTACTCTACAATGAGCAGTTCTTC.

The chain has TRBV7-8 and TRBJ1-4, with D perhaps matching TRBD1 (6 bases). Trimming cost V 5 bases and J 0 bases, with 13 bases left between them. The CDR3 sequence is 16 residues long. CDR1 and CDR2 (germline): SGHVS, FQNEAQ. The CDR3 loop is CASSPRTDPTNEKLFF. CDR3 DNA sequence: TGTGCCAGCAGCCCACGGACAGACCCAACTAATGAAAAACTGTTTTTT. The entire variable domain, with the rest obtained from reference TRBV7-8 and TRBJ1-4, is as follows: GAGVSQSPRYKVAKRGQDVALRCDPISGHVSLFWYQQALGQGPEFLTYFQNEAQLDKSGLPSDRFFAERPEGSVSTLKIQRTQQEDSAVYLCASSPRTDPTNEKLFFGSGTQLSVL.

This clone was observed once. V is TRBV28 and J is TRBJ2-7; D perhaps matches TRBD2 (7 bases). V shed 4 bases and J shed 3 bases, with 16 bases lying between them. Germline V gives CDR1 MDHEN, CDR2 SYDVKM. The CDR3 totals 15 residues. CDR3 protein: CASSSPGGGIYEQYF. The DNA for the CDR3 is TGTGCCAGCAGTTCCCCGGGGGGCGGGATCTACGAGCAGTACTTC.

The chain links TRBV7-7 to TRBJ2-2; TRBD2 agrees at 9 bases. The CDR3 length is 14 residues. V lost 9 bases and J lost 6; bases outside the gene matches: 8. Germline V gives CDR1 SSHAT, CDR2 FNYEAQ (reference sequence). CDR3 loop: CASKREAGPGELFF. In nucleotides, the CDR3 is TGTGCCAGTAAGCGGGAGGCGGGGCCCGGGGAGCTGTTTTTT.

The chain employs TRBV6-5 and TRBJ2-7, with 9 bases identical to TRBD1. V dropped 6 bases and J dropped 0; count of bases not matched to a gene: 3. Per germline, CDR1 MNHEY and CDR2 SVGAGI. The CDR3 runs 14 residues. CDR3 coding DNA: TGTGCCAGCAGCCGGGGACAGGGCTCCTACGAGCAGTACTTC. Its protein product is CASSRGQGSYEQYF.

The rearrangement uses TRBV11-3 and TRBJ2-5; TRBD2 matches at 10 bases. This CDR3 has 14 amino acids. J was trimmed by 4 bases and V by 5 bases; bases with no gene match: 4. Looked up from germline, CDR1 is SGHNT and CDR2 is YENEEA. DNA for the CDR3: TGTGCCAGCAGCCATCGGACTAGCGGAGAGACCCAGTACTTC. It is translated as CASSHRTSGETQYF.

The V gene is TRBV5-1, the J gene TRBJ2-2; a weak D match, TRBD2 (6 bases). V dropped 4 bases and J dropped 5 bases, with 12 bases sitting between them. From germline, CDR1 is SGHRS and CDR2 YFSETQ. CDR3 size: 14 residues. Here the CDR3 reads CASSPGTSTGELFF. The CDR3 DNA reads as TGCGCCAGCAGCCCCGGGACTTCAACCGGGGAGCTGTTTTTT.

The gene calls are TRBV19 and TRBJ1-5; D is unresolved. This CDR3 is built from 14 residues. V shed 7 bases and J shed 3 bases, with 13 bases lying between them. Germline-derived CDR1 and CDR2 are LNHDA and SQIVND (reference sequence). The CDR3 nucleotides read TGTGCCAGTAACGACCGAGACTTCAATCAGCCCCAGCATTTT. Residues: CASNDRDFNQPQHF.

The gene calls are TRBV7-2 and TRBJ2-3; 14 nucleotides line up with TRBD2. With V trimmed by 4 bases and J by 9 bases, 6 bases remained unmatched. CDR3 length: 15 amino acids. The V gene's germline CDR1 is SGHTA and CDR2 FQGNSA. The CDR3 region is CASSWGTSGGSTQYF. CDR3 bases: TGTGCCAGCAGCTGGGGGACTAGCGGGGGCAGCACGCAGTATTTT.